This T cell receptor (beta chain) was obtained from a study of blood T cell repertoires in COVID-19. Original handling: How many nucleated cells were present was estimated from reference gene primer amplification. The table came from immunoSEQ multiplex PCR; TCRdb's copy has only in-frame clones and leaves some out. V and J calls and clone size come straight from that table; D and trimming were deduced from the DNA. The profile shows hundreds of thousands of clones, more than 75% of them singletons. The CDR3 spans 11 residues. V was pared by 10 bases and J by 2 bases, with 7 bases between. Germline loops: CDR1 WNHNN, CDR2 SYGVQD (reference sequence). Participant ages covered about 18 to 90 years across 24 US areas. Among Cohort 3 donors, those recovered had two negative PCRs, clearance, or symptom resolution.

This clonotype was obtained from a man under 40 who had recovered from COVID-19. The chain employs TRBV10-1 and TRBJ2-3; no firm D call. Input material: PBMCs or T cells enriched from blood (not recorded which). Here the CDR3 reads CATLFTDTQYF. DNA of the CDR3: TGCGCCACTCTCTTCACAGATACGCAGTATTTT.